This T cell receptor (beta chain) is from a study of beta chain features in type 1 diabetes. Study-wide points: Among patients with Type 1 diabetes, TCRB CDR3s were moderately but significantly shorter in every one of the four CD4+ subsets.

CDR3 length equals 15 residues. Per germline, CDR1 WNHNN and CDR2 SYGVQD (reference sequence). The ends were cut back, 4 bases at V and 6 bases at J, with 16 bases in the middle. Expressed TCRB transcripts were sequenced because the isolated RNA had all been reverse transcribed beforehand. The table came from immunoSEQ multiplex PCR; TCRdb's copy has only in-frame clones and leaves some out. Of around 53,000 clones in the sample, 55% to 80% are singletons; the top ten hold 0.29%. On this clone itself: Its antigen is undetermined.

The sample taken for sequencing was stem cell memory CD4+ T cells from blood. This sequence originates from a woman under 40 with type 1 diabetes. V usage is TRBV10-1 and J usage is TRBJ2-4; D remains unclear. CDR3 DNA: TGCGCCAGCAGTGCCCCCTTGAACACAGTAAACATTCAGTACTTC. This codes for CASSAPLNTVNIQYF.